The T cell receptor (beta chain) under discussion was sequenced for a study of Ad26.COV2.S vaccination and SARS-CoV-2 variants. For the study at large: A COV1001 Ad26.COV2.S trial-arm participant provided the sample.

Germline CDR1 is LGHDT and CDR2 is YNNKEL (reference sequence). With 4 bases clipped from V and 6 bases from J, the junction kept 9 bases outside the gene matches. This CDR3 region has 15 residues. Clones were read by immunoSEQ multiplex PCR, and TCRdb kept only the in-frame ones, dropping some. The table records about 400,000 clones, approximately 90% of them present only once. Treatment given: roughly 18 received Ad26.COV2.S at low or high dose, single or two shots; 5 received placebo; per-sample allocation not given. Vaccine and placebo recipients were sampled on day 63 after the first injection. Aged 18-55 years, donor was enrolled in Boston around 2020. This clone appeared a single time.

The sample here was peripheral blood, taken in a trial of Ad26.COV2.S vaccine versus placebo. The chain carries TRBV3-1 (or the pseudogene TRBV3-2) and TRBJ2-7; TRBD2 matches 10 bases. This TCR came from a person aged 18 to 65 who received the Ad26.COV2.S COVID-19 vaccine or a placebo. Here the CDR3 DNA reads TGTGCCAGCAGCCCCGGCCTAGCGGGAGTGGGCGAGCAGTACTTC. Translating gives CASSPGLAGVGEQYF.